The T cell receptor beta chain described here comes from a study of breast tumors, draining lymph nodes, adjacent tissues. General study results and limits: Data only fit, rather than demonstrated, lymph node origin of most tumor T cells.

CDR1 and CDR2 from the germline V gene are SGHTA and FQGTGA. The ends were cut back, 3 bases at V and 3 bases at J, with 3 bases in the middle. This CDR3 is built from 12 residues. From the multiplex PCR reads, TCRdb called clonotypes with MiXCR, one entry per CDR3 protein. The table lists 50,000 to 65,000 distinct CDR3 sequences, roughly 40% of them singletons. There are many counts of this clonotype. Antigen: not known. The sequenced sample consisted of breast tumor tissue. The V and J genes are TRBV7-3 and TRBJ2-1; no clear D. The TCR sequence derives from a female donor with breast cancer. Some clones in this sample may be carry-over from other donors' samples. The CDR3 nucleotides read TGTGCCAGCAGCTTGAACTACAATGAGCAGTTCTTC. Translation: CASSLNYNEQFF.